This T cell receptor beta chain came from a study of blood T cell repertoires in COVID-19 (dated by TCRdb to about 2020). Describing the broader study: Collaborator samples came from the United States, Italy and Spain and covered acute and convalescent phases of COVID-19. The prospective study material was composed of cDNA or gDNA derived from T cells, B-cell-depleted T cells, or PBMCs. Subjects who had been exposed to COVID-19, were actively infected with it, or had recovered from it provided the deeply sampled blood TCRbeta repertoires that made up the dataset. The repertoires were released in a freely available public database intended as a resource for research on the immune response to SARS-CoV-2. Samples were obtained from the ongoing ImmuneRACE study (first 160 participants) and from about 1,300 subjects provided by 6 global collaborators. The sample metadata nearly always contained a de-identified subject ID, COVID-19 status, age in years and sex. HLA class I and class II types, where available, came from metadata supplied by the sample provider rather than from assay-based typing.

The collaborating institutions used their own protocols to collect whole blood in K2EDTA tubes. For TCRbeta analysis, collaborator samples were shipped as frozen whole blood, as isolated PBMCs, or as DNA extracted from either sample type. TCRbeta CDR3 regions were amplified from genomic DNA using the immunoSEQ Assay, a bias-controlled multiplex PCR. The paper's processing steps were these. The number of nucleated cells in each sample was estimated from the amplification of reference gene primers within the assay. Sequence reads were collapsed and filtered to measure the absolute abundance of every unique TCRbeta CDR3 rearrangement. For each sample, productive Simpson clonality was calculated as the square root of Simpson's diversity index across productive rearrangements. TCRdb took this table from immuneACCESS and kept in-frame rearrangements with V and J called. Such tables lack part of the clones; where checked against another copy, unresolved V genes explain under half of the gap, and the rest is unexplained. The D gene and trimming were derived from the DNA, and the V and J assignments and clone size from that table. In all, the sample holds roughly 80,000 clones, and 83% of those were seen once. Over 15% of the sample is in the top ten clones.

Findings and caveats that apply to the study as a whole: The quantity of clinical and demographic metadata differed by source and by participant and was supplied without curation.

Per the germline V gene, MNHEY is the CDR1 and SVGAGI is the CDR2. Its CDR3 holds 15 amino acids, cysteine through phenylalanine. The retained sequence is limited to the CDR3, 45 bases, with the frame set at the first base. The junction shows trimming of 0 bases on V and 0 bases on J, plus 6 bases between the germline ends. As concerns this clone: The antigen it binds to is not known. Base quality data are lacking; no much larger clone is found one base away.

Source material: peripheral blood. This receptor was obtained from an older woman with acute or convalescent COVID-19. The rearrangement combines TRBV6-5 with TRBJ1-3; the D gene remains uncertain. CDR3 sequence: CASSYSRSSGNTIYF. Read as DNA, the sequence is TGTGCCAGCAGTTACTCCCGGAGCTCTGGAAACACCATATATTTT.